This TCR beta chain came from a study of identical twins. General observations from the study: Partial confounding of zero-insertion analyses by invariant MAIT and iNKT cells was possible.

Unique molecular identifiers were present on the cDNA, and a universal primer site came from template switching. TCRdb processed the 5' RACE reads anew with MiXCR; each CDR3 protein has one entry. The table includes roughly 720,000 distinct CDR3 sequences, about 20% detected once. The CDR3 contains 15 residues. The ends lost 3 bases at V and 0 bases at J; junction bases unmatched: 4. Germline CDR1 reads SGHRS; CDR2 reads YFSETQ. This clonotype appeared a few times. Its antigen remains unidentified. These data were likewise used in another study, on T cells expressing NK-cell markers.

The material sequenced was PBMCs. This sequence was found in a young woman in good health. The gene calls are TRBV5-1 and TRBJ1-2; TRBD1 matches 8 bases. The CDR3 is CASSSGQGSNYGYTF. The CDR3 nucleotides are TGCGCCAGCAGCTCTGGACAGGGCTCTAACTATGGCTACACCTTC. Together with reference TRBV5-1 and TRBJ1-2, the CDR3 gives the full variable domain: KAGVTQTPRYLIKTRGQQVTLSCSPISGHRSVSWYQQTPGQGLQFLFEYFSETQRNKGNFPGRFSGRQFSNSRSEMNVSTLELGDSALYLCASSSGQGSNYGYTFGSGTRLTVV.